This TCR beta chain appears in the sequencing data of a study of vaccination effects on CD4 cells after COVID-19. Deletions cut 3 bases from V and 4 bases from J, with 4 bases between. Germline V lookup: CDR1 SGHVS, CDR2 FNYEAQ. The CDR3 has 12 residues. Study-wide results and limits: Late in the post-vaccination period, infection-induced and vaccine-induced clones underwent marked clonal contraction.

Notes on this clone: Antigen unknown.

Assay: immunoSEQ multiplex PCR; the TCRdb copy retains only in-frame clones and omits some. The sample comprises about 27,000 clones, approximately 76% of which are singletons, and roughly a tenth rests with the top ten. Using viral peptide pools, the ViraFEST assay grew out antigen-specific CD4+ T cells prior to sequencing. Culturing for ten to eleven days preceded CD4+ T cell isolation. According to the study, vaccine recipients showed no prior SARS-CoV-2 infection and negative nucleocapsid antibodies. On both days 3 and 7, half of the culture medium was replaced with IL-2 medium. The genes are TRBV7-6 and TRBJ2-1; no firm D call. The clonotype comes from a human donor who received a COVID-19 vaccine. The input for sequencing was CD4+ T cells from PBMCs cultured with SARS-CoV-2 spike peptides, taken before COVID-19 vaccination. CDR3 bases: TGTGCCAGCAGCTTCTTATACAATGAGCAGTTCTTC. This codes for CASSFLYNEQFF.